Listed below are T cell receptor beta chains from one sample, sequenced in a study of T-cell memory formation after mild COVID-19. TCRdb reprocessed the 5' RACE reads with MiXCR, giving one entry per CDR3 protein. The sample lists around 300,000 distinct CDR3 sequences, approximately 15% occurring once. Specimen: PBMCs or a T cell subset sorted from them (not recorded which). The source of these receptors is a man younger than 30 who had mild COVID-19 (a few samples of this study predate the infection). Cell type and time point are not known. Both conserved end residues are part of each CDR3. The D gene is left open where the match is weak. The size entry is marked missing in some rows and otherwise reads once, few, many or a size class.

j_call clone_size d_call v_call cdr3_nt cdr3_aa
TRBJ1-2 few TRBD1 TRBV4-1 TGCGCCAGCAGCCGAGAGACAGGGGGGAGCTATGGCTACACCTTC CASSRETGGSYGYTF
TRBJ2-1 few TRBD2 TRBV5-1 TGCGCCAGCCGGAGTTTCCCGGGACTAGCAGTGAATGAGCAGTTCTTC CASRSFPGLAVNEQFF
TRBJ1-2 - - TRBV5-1 TGCGCCAGCAGCTTCGAGGGCTCTACTAACTATGGCTACACCTTC CASSFEGSTNYGYTF
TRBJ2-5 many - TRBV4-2 TGTGCCAGCAGCCAAGATGGGGGGGCGCGTGAGACCCAGTACTTC CASSQDGGARETQYF
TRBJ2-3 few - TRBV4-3 TGCGCCAGCAGCCAAGGGGGATCGATCACAGATACGCAGTATTTT CASSQGGSITDTQYF
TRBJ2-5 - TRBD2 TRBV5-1 TGCGCCAGCAGCGACGGGAGGGGCCGGGAGACCCAGTACTTC CASSDGRGRETQYF
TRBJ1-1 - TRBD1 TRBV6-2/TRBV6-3 TGTGCCAGCAGACGACAGGGGGGCCCTGAAGCTTTCTTT CASRRQGGPEAFF
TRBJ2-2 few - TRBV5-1 TGCGCCAGCAGCTTGGGGGCGGCGGGCACCGGGGAGCTGTTTTTT CASSLGAAGTGELFF
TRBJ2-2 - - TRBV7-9 TGTGCCAGCAGCCGCATGACAGGACCCGCGAACACCGGGGAGCTGTTTTTT CASSRMTGPANTGELFF
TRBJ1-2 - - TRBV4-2 TGTGCCAGCAGCCAAGGGACGGTGCCGGACCCGAACTATGGCTACACCTTC CASSQGTVPDPNYGYTF
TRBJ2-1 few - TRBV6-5 TGTGCCAGCAGTTACTTGGGTGAGCAGTTCTTC CASSYLGEQFF
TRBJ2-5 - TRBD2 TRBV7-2 TGTGCCAGCAGCCCCAGACTAGCGGGGGCAAAAGAGACCCAGTACTTC CASSPRLAGAKETQYF
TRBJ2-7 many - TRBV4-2 TGTGCCAGCAGTTACGAAACCTACGAGCAGTACTTC CASSYETYEQYF
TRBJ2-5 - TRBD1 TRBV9 TGTGCCAGCAGCGCTCCGGGACAGAACATGTACCAAGAGACCCAGTACTTC CASSAPGQNMYQETQYF
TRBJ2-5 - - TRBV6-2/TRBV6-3 TGTGCCAGCGTGGACCGTTCTTTTCAAGAGACCCAGTACTTC CASVDRSFQETQYF
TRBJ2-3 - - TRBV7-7 TGTGCTAGCAGCTTAGACAACACAGATACGCAGTATTTT CASSLDNTDTQYF
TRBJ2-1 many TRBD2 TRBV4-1 TGCGCCAGCAGCGGACCTAGCGGGGGGCTCTTTGAGCAGTTCTTC CASSGPSGGLFEQFF
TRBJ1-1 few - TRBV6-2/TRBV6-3 TGTGCCAGCAGTTACCTCTCAGGGGTGGATGAAGCTTTCTTT CASSYLSGVDEAFF
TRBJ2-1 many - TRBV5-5 TGTGCCAGCGCGATACAGAGCTCCTACAATGAGCAGTTCTTC CASAIQSSYNEQFF
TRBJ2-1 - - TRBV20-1 TGCAGTGCTAGGAGTGTTGGGGGAACATCCTACAATGAGCAGTTCTTC CSARSVGGTSYNEQFF
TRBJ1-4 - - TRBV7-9 TGTGCCAGCAGCTTAGTGGGAGAGCAGAATGTGGATTTT CASSLVGEQNVDF
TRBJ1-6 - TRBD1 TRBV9 TGTGCCAGCAGCGTAGCAGGGGGCTCACCCCTCCACTTT CASSVAGGSPLHF
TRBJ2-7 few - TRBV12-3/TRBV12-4 TGTGCCAGCAGTTTTGCGGTCGGCAGGGCACCCTACGAGCAGTACTTC CASSFAVGRAPYEQYF
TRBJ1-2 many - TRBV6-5 TGTGCCAGCAGTTCCACCGGGGACCGCGGCTACACCTTC CASSSTGDRGYTF
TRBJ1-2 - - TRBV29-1 TGCAGCCTAGGTGAGGGGGACACCTATGGCTACACCTTC CSLGEGDTYGYTF
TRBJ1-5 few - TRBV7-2 TGTGCCAGCAGCTTAGTTGGCCAGTATAGCAATCAGCCCCAGCATTTT CASSLVGQYSNQPQHF
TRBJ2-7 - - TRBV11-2 TGTGCCAGCAGCCCAGACAGGACCTGGTACGAGCAGTACTTC CASSPDRTWYEQYF
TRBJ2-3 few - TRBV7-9 TGTGCCAGCAGCTCACATGCTGTAGGGGTGGGAGATACGCAGTATTTT CASSSHAVGVGDTQYF
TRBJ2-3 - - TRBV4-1 TGCGCCAGCAGCCAAGATCCGGGGTCAGATACGCAGTATTTT CASSQDPGSDTQYF
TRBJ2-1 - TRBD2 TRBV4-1 TGCGCCAGCAGCCAAGATCCCCAGCGGGGGGGTGAGCAGTTCTTC CASSQDPQRGGEQFF
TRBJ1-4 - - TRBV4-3 TGCGCCAGCAGCCCAACGGGGGGGGCAACTAATGAAAAACTGTTTTTT CASSPTGGATNEKLFF
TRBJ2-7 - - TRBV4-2 TGTGCCAGCAGCCAAGTCGGGGAATACTCCTACGAGCAGTACTTC CASSQVGEYSYEQYF
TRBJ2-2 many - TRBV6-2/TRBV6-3 TGTGCCAGCAGTTACACAGACACCGGGGAGCTGTTTTTT CASSYTDTGELFF
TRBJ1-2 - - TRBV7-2 TGTGCCAGCAGCCCAGGGTTAGATGGCTACACCTTC CASSPGLDGYTF
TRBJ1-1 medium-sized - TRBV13 TGTGCCAGCAGCTTAGGCCTAATGAGGAGGGTCGATTTCTTT CASSLGLMRRVDFF
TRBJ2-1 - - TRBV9 TGTGCCAGCAGCGTACAGGGTAATAGGGGCAATGAGCAGTTCTTC CASSVQGNRGNEQFF
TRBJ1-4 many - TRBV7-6 TGTGCCAGCAGCTTATACTCAGGACAGAACCCTAATGAAAAACTGTTTTTT CASSLYSGQNPNEKLFF
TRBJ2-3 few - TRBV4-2 TGTGCCAGCAGCCAAGAGCAAGGCGGTAACACAGATACGCAGTATTTT CASSQEQGGNTDTQYF
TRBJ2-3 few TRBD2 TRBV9 TGTGCCAGCAGCGCCCCCGCTCGCGGGGGAGCAGATACGCAGTATTTT CASSAPARGGADTQYF
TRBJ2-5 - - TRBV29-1 TGCAGCGCCCGCCGATGGATTGCTCTGTACTTC CSARRWIALYF
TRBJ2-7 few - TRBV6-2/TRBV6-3 TGTGCCAGCAGTTACTCTGTCCGGGCACTCGACTACGAGCAGTACTTC CASSYSVRALDYEQYF
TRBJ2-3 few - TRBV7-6 TGTGCCAGCAGCTTCTGGCGGGATACGCAGTATTTT CASSFWRDTQYF
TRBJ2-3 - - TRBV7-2 TGTGCCAGCTTTTCCCCGAGGGGGGGGTCCTGGGATACGCAGTATTTT CASFSPRGGSWDTQYF
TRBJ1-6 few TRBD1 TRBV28 TGTGCGGAGGGACAGACCTATAATTCACCCCTCCACTTT CAEGQTYNSPLHF
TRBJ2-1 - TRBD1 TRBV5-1 TGCGCCAGCAGCCACGGGACAGGGATAGGGAATGAGCAGTTCTTC CASSHGTGIGNEQFF
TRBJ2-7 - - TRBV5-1 TGCGCCAGCGCCGGCGAGAGAGGCACCTACGAGCAGTACTTC CASAGERGTYEQYF
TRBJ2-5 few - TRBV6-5 TGTGCCAGCAGTTACGGGCCAGGGTCTAGCGAGACCCAGTACTTC CASSYGPGSSETQYF
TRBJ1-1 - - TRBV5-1 TGCGCCAGCAGAATTGACCCTAACACTGAAGCTTTCTTT CASRIDPNTEAFF
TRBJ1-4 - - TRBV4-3 TGCGCCAGCAGCCAAGATGTATGGTCAGGTAGAAAACTGTTTTTT CASSQDVWSGRKLFF